These T cell receptor beta chains were read from a single sample in a study of cytomegalovirus exposure and HLA in healthy donors. Sequencing was performed with immunoSEQ multiplex PCR; in TCRdb, only in-frame clones are kept and a portion is missing. Of 150,000 to 200,000 clones in the sample, around four fifths were seen once. Sequencing was carried out using PBMCs. The receptor source for this set is a female donor in good health and CMV-seronegative. Each CDR3 is given with its conserved first and last residue. Each record gives: D gene, V gene, J gene, clone size, CDR3 protein, CDR3 DNA. The D gene is left open where the match is weak. For some rows the clone size is stated as once, few or many, or as a class when expanded; others skip it.

>.|TRBV9|TRBJ2-3|.
CASSARGGEGTDTQYF
TGTGCCAGCAGCGCCAGAGGGGGGGAGGGGACAGATACGCAGTATTTT
>.|TRBV18|TRBJ2-1|.
CASSPRRDYNEQFF
TGTGCCAGCTCACCACGGCGGGACTACAATGAGCAGTTCTTC
>TRBD2|TRBV7-2|TRBJ2-1|once
CASSLAGLAGNNEQFF
TGTGCCAGCAGCTTAGCCGGACTAGCGGGAAACAATGAGCAGTTCTTC
>TRBD1|TRBV9|TRBJ1-5|few
CASSVETGKGSNQPQHF
TGTGCCAGCAGCGTAGAGACAGGGAAGGGGAGCAATCAGCCCCAGCATTTT
>TRBD1|TRBV9|TRBJ2-1|.
CASSSTGGVEQFF
TGTGCCAGCAGCTCGACAGGGGGCGTCGAGCAGTTCTTC
>.|TRBV4-3|TRBJ2-1|.
CASSQDPRAGYDNEQFF
TGCGCCAGCAGCCAAGATCCCAGGGCAGGATATGACAATGAGCAGTTCTTC
>TRBD1|TRBV18|TRBJ1-5|.
CASSPETGGSTNQPQHF
TGTGCCAGCTCACCAGAGACAGGGGGGTCTACAAATCAGCCCCAGCATTTT
>.|TRBV7-3|TRBJ2-7|.
CASSPGHSYEQYF
TGTGCCAGCAGCCCGGGACACTCCTACGAGCAGTACTTC
>TRBD1|TRBV4-1|TRBJ1-5|.
CASSQDTGVNQPQHF
TGCGCCAGCAGCCAAGACACAGGGGTCAATCAGCCCCAGCATTTT
>.|TRBV7-2|TRBJ1-5|.
CASSEGGNQPQHF
TGTGCCAGCAGCGAGGGTGGCAATCAGCCCCAGCATTTT
>.|TRBV30|TRBJ1-1|.
CAWSVHGTGNTEAFF
TGTGCCTGGAGTGTACATGGTACGGGGAACACTGAAGCTTTCTTT
>TRBD1|TRBV15|TRBJ1-2|.
CATSSGTGPSYGYTF
TGTGCCACCAGCAGTGGGACAGGGCCCTCCTATGGCTACACCTTC
>.|TRBV6-6|TRBJ2-7|few
CASSYSTSGYEQYF
TGTGCCAGCAGTTACTCGACGAGCGGGTACGAGCAGTACTTC
>.|TRBV20-1|TRBJ1-5|few
CSARWGDPQHF
TGCAGTGCTAGATGGGGCGACCCCCAGCATTTT
>.|TRBV7-9|TRBJ1-4|.
CASSSRTELATNEKLFF
TGTGCCAGCAGCTCACGGACAGAGCTTGCAACTAATGAAAAACTGTTTTTT
>TRBD2|TRBV7-3|TRBJ2-5|.
CASSRTSGPRGGETQYF
TGTGCCAGCAGCCGGACTAGCGGGCCCCGGGGCGGGGAGACCCAGTACTTC
>.|TRBV20-1|TRBJ1-1|.
CSVEGDTEAFF
TGCAGTGTCGAGGGGGACACTGAAGCTTTCTTT
>.|TRBV20-1|TRBJ2-5|.
CSAQHQETQYF
TGCAGTGCACAGCACCAAGAGACCCAGTACTTC
>TRBD2|TRBV11-2|TRBJ2-7|.
CASSLDELAVYEQYF
TGTGCCAGCAGCTTAGATGAACTAGCGGTCTACGAGCAGTACTTC
>.|TRBV10-3|TRBJ2-7|few
CAISEGVGRGYEQYF
TGTGCCATCAGTGAAGGGGTGGGCAGGGGCTACGAGCAGTACTTC
>TRBD2|TRBV11-3|TRBJ2-2|.
CASSSPGLVGGELFF
TGTGCCAGCAGCTCTCCGGGACTAGTTGGCGGGGAGCTGTTTTTT
>.|TRBV28|TRBJ2-2|.
CASVTGLNTGELFF
TGTGCCAGCGTAACAGGGTTGAACACCGGGGAGCTGTTTTTT
>.|TRBV6-6|TRBJ1-1|.
CASSYSPGLNTEAFF
TGTGCCAGCAGTTACTCCCCAGGGCTTAACACTGAAGCTTTCTTT
>TRBD2|TRBV10-1|TRBJ2-1|.
CASSERGLAGGEQFF
TGCGCCAGCAGTGAAAGGGGACTAGCGGGAGGGGAGCAGTTCTTC
>TRBD1|TRBV5-5|TRBJ2-6|few
CASSWTGDGANVLTF
TGTGCCAGCAGCTGGACAGGGGATGGGGCCAACGTCCTGACTTTC